This T cell receptor (beta chain) was captured in a study of T cell responses to AZD1222 COVID-19 vaccine. The study, taken as a whole, reports: Reportedly, close to half of spike-specific TCRs are directed against unmutated variant regions. Regions 160-218 and 743-854 held dominance among vaccine-associated CD4 TCRs, which spanned spike.

A remark on this clone: What it recognizes is unknown.

This CDR3 is built from 17 residues. Germline loops: CDR1 SGHTA, CDR2 FQGNSA. V shed 5 bases, J shed 2 bases, and the junction held 3 bases outside the gene matches. Sequencing used immunoSEQ multiplex PCR; TCRdb keeps in-frame clones, though not all of them. The sample holds more than 150,000 clones, around 94% seen once. The sequences come from peripheral blood, collected on day 0 of AZD1222 vaccination. The genes are TRBV7-2 and TRBJ2-1; 16 bases align to TRBD2. This TCR was sampled from an adult in good health. The CDR3 DNA follows: TGTGCCAGCAGCCCGGGACTAGCGGGAGGGCCCTACAATGAGCAGTTCTTC. It yields the protein CASSPGLAGGPYNEQFF.